These T cell receptor beta chains were read from a single sample in a study of T cell responses to AZD1222 COVID-19 vaccine. The table came from immunoSEQ multiplex PCR; TCRdb's copy has only in-frame clones and leaves some out. The sample shows around 99,000 clones, approximately 90% of them seen only once. The specimen comprised peripheral blood, sampled on day 0 of AZD1222 vaccination. All receptors come from an adult in good health. CDR3s include the opening cysteine and the closing phenylalanine or tryptophan. D genes are given only for firm matches. Some rows mark clone size as missing; the rest say once, few, many or name a class of expanded clone.

j_call | v_call | d_call | clone_size | cdr3_aa | cdr3_nt
TRBJ2-3 | TRBV7-2 | TRBD1 | . | CASSFSTGLSTDTQYF | TGTGCCAGCAGCTTCTCGACAGGGCTGAGCACAGATACGCAGTATTTT
TRBJ1-1 | TRBV3-1/TRBV3-2 | TRBD1 | . | CASSQELVQGGAFF | TGTGCCAGCAGCCAAGAATTGGTCCAGGGGGGAGCTTTCTTT
TRBJ1-2 | TRBV5-1 | . | once | CASSLVENTLHGYTF | TGCGCCAGCAGTTTGGTCGAGAACACTCTACATGGCTACACCTTC
TRBJ1-5 | TRBV11-2 | . | . | CASSFQEETPQHF | TGTGCCAGCAGCTTCCAGGAGGAAACGCCCCAGCATTTT
TRBJ1-2 | TRBV2 | . | . | CASSERGYGYTF | TGTGCCAGCAGTGAGAGGGGATATGGCTACACCTTC
TRBJ1-4 | TRBV3-1/TRBV3-2 | . | . | CASSQDLATNEKLFF | TGTGCCAGCAGCCAAGACCTCGCAACTAATGAAAAACTGTTTTTT
TRBJ1-4 | TRBV10-3 | . | . | CAISDGIDEKLFF | TGTGCCATCAGTGATGGGATAGATGAAAAACTGTTTTTT
TRBJ1-2 | TRBV19 | . | . | CASRSGLGGYGYTF | TGTGCCAGTAGATCGGGACTCGGAGGATATGGCTACACCTTC
TRBJ2-1 | TRBV18 | TRBD1 | . | CASSPGPRQGWNEQFF | TGTGCCAGCTCACCAGGGCCAAGACAGGGGTGGAATGAGCAGTTCTTC
TRBJ2-6 | TRBV7-6 | TRBD1 | once | CASSPRTGPSGANVLTF | TGTGCCAGCAGCCCGCGGACAGGGCCCTCTGGGGCCAACGTCCTGACTTTC
TRBJ1-1 | TRBV25-1 | TRBD1 | . | CASSEPTGPTEAFF | TGTGCCAGCAGTGAACCGACAGGGCCGACTGAAGCTTTCTTT
TRBJ1-1 | TRBV7-2 | . | . | CATSQLNTEAFF | TGTGCCACCTCCCAGTTGAACACTGAAGCTTTCTTT
TRBJ2-7 | TRBV7-8 | TRBD2 | . | CASSQGLAGALPREQYF | TGTGCCAGCAGCCAAGGACTAGCGGGAGCACTCCCCCGCGAGCAGTACTTC
TRBJ2-5 | TRBV5-6 | . | . | CASSKRRRTRGMETQYF | TGTGCCAGCAGCAAACGACGGCGGACACGGGGGATGGAGACCCAGTACTTC
TRBJ1-1 | TRBV7-2 | . | . | CASSLTWGMNTEAFF | TGTGCCAGCAGCCTGACATGGGGGATGAACACTGAAGCTTTCTTT
TRBJ1-4 | TRBV2 | TRBD1 | few | CASSTLTGPGEKLFF | TGTGCCAGCAGTACCCTGACAGGGCCAGGCGAAAAACTGTTTTTT
TRBJ2-1 | TRBV7-8 | TRBD2 | . | CASSRGLAGGLYNEQFF | TGTGCCAGCAGCCGGGGGTTAGCGGGAGGACTCTACAATGAGCAGTTCTTC
TRBJ1-3 | TRBV10-1 | . | . | CASSEVSSGNTIYF | TGCGCCAGCAGTGAGGTCAGCTCTGGAAACACCATATATTTT
TRBJ1-3 | TRBV7-6 | . | . | CAGGGSGNTIYF | TGTGCCGGAGGGGGCTCTGGAAACACCATATATTTT
TRBJ2-2 | TRBV5-1 | TRBD2 | . | CASSPRSSGGELFF | TGCGCCAGCAGCCCGAGGTCTAGCGGGGGGGAGCTGTTTTTT
TRBJ1-1 | TRBV21-1 | . | . | CASSLRDSRCFTEAFF | TGTGCCAGCAGCCTCCGGGACAGCCGATGCTTCACTGAAGCTTTCTTT
TRBJ1-1 | TRBV7-3 | . | . | CASSQGPNTEAFF | TGTGCCAGCTCCCAGGGGCCAAACACTGAAGCTTTCTTT
TRBJ2-4 | TRBV7-2 | . | . | CASSLDSSKNIQYF | TGTGCCAGCAGCTTGGACAGTTCCAAAAACATTCAGTACTTC